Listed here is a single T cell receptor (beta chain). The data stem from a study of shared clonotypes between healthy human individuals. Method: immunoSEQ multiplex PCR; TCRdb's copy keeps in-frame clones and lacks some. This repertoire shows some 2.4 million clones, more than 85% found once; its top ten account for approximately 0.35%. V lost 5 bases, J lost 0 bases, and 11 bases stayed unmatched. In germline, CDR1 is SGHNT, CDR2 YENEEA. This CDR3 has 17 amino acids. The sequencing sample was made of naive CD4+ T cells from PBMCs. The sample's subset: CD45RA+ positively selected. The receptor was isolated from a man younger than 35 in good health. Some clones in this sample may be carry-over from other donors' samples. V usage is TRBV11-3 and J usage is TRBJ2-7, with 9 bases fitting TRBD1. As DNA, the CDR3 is TGTGCCAGCAGCCCGCACGGGACAGGGCCCATCTCCTACGAGCAGTACTTC. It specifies CASSPHGTGPISYEQYF.